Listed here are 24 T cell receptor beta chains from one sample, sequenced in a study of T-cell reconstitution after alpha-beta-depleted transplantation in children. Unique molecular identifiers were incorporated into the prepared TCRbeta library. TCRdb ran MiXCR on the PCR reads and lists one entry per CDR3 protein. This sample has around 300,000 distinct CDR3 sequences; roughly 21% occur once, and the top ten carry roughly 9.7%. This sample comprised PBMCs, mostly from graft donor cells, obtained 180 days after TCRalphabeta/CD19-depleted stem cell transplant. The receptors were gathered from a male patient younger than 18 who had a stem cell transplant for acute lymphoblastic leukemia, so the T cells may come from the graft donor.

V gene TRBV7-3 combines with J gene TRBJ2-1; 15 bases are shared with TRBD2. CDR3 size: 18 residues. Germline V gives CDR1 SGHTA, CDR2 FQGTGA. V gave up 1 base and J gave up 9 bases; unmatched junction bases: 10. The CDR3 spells CASSLMPGLAGGPPEQFF. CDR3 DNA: TGTGCCAGCAGCTTAATGCCCGGACTAGCGGGAGGGCCGCCTGAGCAGTTCTTC.

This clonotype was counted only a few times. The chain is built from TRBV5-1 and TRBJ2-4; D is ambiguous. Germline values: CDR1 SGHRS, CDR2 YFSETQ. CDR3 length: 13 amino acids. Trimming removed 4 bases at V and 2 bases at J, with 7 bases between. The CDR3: CASSLHTKNIQYF. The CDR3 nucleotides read TGCGCCAGCAGCCTCCATACCAAAAACATTCAGTACTTC.

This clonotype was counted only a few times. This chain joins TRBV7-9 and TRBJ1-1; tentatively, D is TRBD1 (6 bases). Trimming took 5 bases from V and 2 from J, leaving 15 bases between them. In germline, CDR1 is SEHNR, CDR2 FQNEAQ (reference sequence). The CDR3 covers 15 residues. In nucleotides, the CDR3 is TGTGCCAGCAGCGAGACAGGTCGGGTTAACACTGAAGCTTTCTTT. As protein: CASSETGRVNTEAFF.

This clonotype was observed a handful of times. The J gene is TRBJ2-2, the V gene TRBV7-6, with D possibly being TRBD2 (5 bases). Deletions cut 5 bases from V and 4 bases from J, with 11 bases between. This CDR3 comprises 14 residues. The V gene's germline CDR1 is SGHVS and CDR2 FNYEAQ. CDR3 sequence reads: CASSRTFPTGELFF. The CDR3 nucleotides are TGTGCCAGCAGCCGGACTTTCCCCACCGGGGAGCTGTTTTTT.

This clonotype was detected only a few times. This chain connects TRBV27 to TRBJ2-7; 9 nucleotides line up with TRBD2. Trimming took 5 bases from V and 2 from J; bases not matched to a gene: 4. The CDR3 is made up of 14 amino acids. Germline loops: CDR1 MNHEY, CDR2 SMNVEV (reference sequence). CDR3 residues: CASSPRTSAYEQYF. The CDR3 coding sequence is TGTGCCAGCAGTCCGAGGACTAGCGCCTACGAGCAGTACTTC.

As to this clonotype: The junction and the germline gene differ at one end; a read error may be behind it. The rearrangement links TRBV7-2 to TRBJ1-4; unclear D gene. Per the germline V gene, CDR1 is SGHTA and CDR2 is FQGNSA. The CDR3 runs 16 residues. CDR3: CASSSGLWATNVKLFF. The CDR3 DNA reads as TGTGCCAGCAGCTCCGGACTCTGGGCAACTAATGTAAAACTGTTTTTT.

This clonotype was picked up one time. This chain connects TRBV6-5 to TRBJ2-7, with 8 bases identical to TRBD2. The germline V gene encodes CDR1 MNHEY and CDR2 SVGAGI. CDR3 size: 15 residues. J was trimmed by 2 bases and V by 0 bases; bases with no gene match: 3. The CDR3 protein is CASSYSSGEPYEQYF. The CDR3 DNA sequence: TGTGCCAGCAGTTACTCTAGCGGGGAGCCCTACGAGCAGTACTTC.

CDR3 sequence: CSDQGQGTQGELFF. Here the CDR3 DNA reads TGCAGTGATCAGGGACAGGGTACTCAAGGGGAGCTGTTTTTT. This chain joins TRBV20-1 and TRBJ2-2; 9 nucleotides line up with TRBD1. The V segment lost 7 bases and the J segment 8 bases; nucleotides outside the gene matches: 11. In germline, CDR1 is DFQATT, CDR2 SNEGSKA (reference sequence). The CDR3 consists of 14 residues.

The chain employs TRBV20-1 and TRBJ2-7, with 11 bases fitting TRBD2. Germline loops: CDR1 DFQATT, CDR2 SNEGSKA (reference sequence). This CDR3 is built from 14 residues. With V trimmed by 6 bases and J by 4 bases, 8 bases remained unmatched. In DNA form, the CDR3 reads TGCAGTGCAAAACTAGCGGGAGCCCCGTACGAGCAGTACTTC. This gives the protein CSAKLAGAPYEQYF.

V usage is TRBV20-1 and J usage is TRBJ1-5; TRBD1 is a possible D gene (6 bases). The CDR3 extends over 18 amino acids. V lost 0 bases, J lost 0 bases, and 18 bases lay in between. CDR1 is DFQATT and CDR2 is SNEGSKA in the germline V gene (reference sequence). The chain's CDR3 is CSARDWPTGHASNQPQHF. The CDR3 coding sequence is TGCAGTGCTAGAGATTGGCCCACAGGGCATGCTAGCAATCAGCCCCAGCATTTT.

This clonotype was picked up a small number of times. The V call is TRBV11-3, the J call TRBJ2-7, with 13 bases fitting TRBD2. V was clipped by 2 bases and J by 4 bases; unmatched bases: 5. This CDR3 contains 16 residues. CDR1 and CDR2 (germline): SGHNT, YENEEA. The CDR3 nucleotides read TGTGCCAGCAGCTTATCCCGGACTAGCGGGAGTTACGAGCAGTACTTC. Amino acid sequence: CASSLSRTSGSYEQYF.

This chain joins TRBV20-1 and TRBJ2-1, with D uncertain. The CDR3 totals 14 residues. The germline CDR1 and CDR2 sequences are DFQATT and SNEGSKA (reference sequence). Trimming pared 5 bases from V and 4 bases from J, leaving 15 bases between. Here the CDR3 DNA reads TGCAGTGCTCCCGCGGAGATGGGTTACAATGAGCAGTTCTTC. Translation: CSAPAEMGYNEQFF.

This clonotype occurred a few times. The CDR3 region is CASSPLVSTDTQYF. The CDR3 nucleotides are TGTGCCAGCAGCCCACTAGTTTCCACAGATACGCAGTATTTT. This chain links TRBV7-2 with TRBJ2-3, with D possibly matching TRBD2 (5 bases). V lost 5 bases and J lost 2, with 11 bases in between. This CDR3 is built from 14 residues. The germline CDR1 and CDR2 sequences are SGHTA and FQGNSA.

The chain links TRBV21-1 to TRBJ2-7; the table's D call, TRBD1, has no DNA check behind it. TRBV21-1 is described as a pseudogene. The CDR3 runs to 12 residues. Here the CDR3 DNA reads TGTCACAGGGGGCAACGTCGCTACGAGCAGTACTTC. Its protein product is CHRGQRRYEQYF.

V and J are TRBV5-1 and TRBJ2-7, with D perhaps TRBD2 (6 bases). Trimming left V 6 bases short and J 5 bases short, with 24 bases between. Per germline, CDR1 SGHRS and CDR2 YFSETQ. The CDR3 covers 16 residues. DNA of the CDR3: TGCGCCAGCAAGGGCTTTGGCGGGATTCAGCGGGACGAGCAGTACTTC. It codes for CASKGFGGIQRDEQYF.

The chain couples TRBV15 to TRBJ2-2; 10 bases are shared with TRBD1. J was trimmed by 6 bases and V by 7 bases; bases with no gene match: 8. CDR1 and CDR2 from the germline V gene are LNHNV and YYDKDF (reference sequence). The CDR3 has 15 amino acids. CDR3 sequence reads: CATNPGQGFPGELFF. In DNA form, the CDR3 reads TGTGCCACCAACCCGGGACAGGGGTTTCCCGGGGAGCTGTTTTTT. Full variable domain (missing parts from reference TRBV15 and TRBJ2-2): DAMVIQNPRYQVTQFGKPVTLSCSQTLNHNVMYWYQQKSSQAPKLLFHYYDKDFNNEADTPDNFQSRRPNTSFCFLDIRSPGLGDTAMYLCATNPGQGFPGELFFGEGSRLTVL.

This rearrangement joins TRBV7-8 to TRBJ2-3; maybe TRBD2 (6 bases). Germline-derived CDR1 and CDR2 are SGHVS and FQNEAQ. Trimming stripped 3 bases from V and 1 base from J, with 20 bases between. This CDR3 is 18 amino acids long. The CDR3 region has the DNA TGTGCCAGCAGCTTTTCCGGCATAGCGGAACTTGGCACAGATACGCAGTATTTT. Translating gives CASSFSGIAELGTDTQYF. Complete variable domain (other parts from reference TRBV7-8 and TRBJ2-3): GAGVSQSPRYKVAKRGQDVALRCDPISGHVSLFWYQQALGQGPEFLTYFQNEAQLDKSGLPSDRFFAERPEGSVSTLKIQRTQQEDSAVYLCASSFSGIAELGTDTQYFGPGTRLTVL.

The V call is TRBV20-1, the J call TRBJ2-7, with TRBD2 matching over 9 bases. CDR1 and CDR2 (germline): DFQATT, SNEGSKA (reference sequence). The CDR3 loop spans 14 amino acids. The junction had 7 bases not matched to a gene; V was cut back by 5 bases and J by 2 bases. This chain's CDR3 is CSAPRTSAPYEQYF. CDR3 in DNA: TGCAGTGCTCCTCGGACTAGCGCTCCCTACGAGCAGTACTTC.

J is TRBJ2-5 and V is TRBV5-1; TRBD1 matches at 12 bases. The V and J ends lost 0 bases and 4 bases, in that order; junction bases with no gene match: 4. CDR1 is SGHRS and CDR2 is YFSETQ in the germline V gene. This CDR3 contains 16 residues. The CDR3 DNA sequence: TGCGCCAGCAGCTTGGCGGGACAGGGGGCCGCAGAGACCCAGTACTTC. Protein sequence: CASSLAGQGAAETQYF.

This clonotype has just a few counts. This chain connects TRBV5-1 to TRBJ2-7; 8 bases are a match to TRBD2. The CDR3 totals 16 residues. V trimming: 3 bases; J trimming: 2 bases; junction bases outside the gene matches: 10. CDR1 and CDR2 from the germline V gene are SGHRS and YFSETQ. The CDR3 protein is CASSSRPGTRPYEQYF. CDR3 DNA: TGCGCCAGCAGCTCCAGACCCGGGACTAGGCCCTACGAGCAGTACTTC.

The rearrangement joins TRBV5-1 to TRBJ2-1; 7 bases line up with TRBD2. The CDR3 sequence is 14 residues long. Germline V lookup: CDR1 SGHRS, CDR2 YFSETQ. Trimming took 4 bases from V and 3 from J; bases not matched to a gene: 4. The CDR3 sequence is CASSPREHYNEQFF. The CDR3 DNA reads TGCGCCAGCAGCCCGCGGGAGCACTACAATGAGCAGTTCTTC.

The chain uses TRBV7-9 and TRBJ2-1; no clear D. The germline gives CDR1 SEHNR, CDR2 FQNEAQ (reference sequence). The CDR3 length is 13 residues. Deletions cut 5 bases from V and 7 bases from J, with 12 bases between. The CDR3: CASSPPAFNEQFF. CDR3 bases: TGTGCCAGCAGCCCCCCGGCCTTTAATGAGCAGTTCTTC.

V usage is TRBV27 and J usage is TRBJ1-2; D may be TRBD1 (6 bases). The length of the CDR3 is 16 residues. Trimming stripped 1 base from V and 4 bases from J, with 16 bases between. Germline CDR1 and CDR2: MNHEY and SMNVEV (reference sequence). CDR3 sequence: CASSLYGGGSGYGYTF. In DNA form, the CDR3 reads TGTGCCAGCAGTTTATATGGAGGGGGGTCGGGCTATGGCTACACCTTC.

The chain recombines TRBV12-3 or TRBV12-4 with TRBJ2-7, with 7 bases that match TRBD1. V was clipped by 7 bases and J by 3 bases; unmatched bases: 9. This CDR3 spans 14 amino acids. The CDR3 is CASTNRGQDYEQYF. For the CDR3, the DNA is TGTGCCAGCACAAACCGTGGACAGGACTACGAGCAGTACTTC.